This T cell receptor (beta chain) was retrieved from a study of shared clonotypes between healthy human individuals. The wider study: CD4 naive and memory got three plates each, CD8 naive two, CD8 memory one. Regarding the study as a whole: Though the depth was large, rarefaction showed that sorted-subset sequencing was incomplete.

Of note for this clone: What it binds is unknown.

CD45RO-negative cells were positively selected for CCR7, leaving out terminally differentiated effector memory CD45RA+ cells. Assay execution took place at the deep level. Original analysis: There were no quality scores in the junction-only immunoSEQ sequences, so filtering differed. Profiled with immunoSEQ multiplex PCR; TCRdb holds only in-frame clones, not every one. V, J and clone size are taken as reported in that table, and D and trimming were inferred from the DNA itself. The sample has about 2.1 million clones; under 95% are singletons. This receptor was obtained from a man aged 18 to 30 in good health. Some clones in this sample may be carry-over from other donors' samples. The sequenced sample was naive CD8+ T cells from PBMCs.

The CDR3 DNA follows: TGCGCCAGCAGCCAAGAGCAGGTCCGGCGGATCAATGAGCAGTTCTTC. This sequence encodes CASSQEQVRRINEQFF. The J gene is TRBJ2-1, the V gene TRBV4-1, with unresolved D. Trimming pared 0 bases from V and 6 bases from J, leaving 15 bases between. The germline V gene has CDR1 MGHRA and CDR2 YSYEKL. The CDR3 consists of 16 residues.